The 13 T cell receptor beta chains below all came from one sample that was sequenced in a study of control samples from healthy donors and cancer patients. Repertoires were generated with immunoSEQ multiplex PCR, while TCRdb's copy carries only in-frame clones and drops some. The sample contains around 86,000 clones, over 85% of which appear only once. The source material was PBMCs. The receptors were sampled from a woman aged 60-70 years with head and neck cancer.

The rearrangement links TRBV10-2 to TRBJ2-5, with TRBD2 matching over 14 bases. The CDR3 is made up of 15 amino acids. Germline CDR1 reads WSHSY; CDR2 reads SAAADI. The ends lost 4 bases at V and 4 bases at J; junction bases unmatched: 2. The DNA for the CDR3 is TGCGCCAGCAGTGGGACTAGCGGGAGGTTAGAGACCCAGTACTTC. Its translation: CASSGTSGRLETQYF.

The chain is built from TRBV5-1 and TRBJ1-6; D might be TRBD1 (5 bases). Germline V gene data show CDR1 as SGHRS and CDR2 as YFSETQ. V lost 4 bases, J lost 5 bases, and 10 bases lay in between. The CDR3 consists of 14 residues. CDR3 loop: CASSQGLDNSPLHF. The DNA for the CDR3 is TGCGCCAGCAGCCAGGGACTGGATAATTCACCCCTCCACTTT. The full variable domain, completed using reference TRBV5-1 and TRBJ1-6, is KAGVTQTPRYLIKTRGQQVTLSCSPISGHRSVSWYQQTPGQGLQFLFEYFSETQRNKGNFPGRFSGRQFSNSRSEMNVSTLELGDSALYLCASSQGLDNSPLHFGNGTRLTVT.

V gene TRBV7-9 combines with J gene TRBJ1-1, with 9 bases aligning to TRBD1. V lost 5 bases and J lost 0; bases outside the gene matches: 4. CDR3 length equals 15 residues. CDR1 is SEHNR, CDR2 FQNEAQ, per germline (reference sequence). This CDR3 reads CASSAGQGMNTEAFF. The CDR3, as DNA: TGTGCCAGCAGCGCCGGACAGGGGATGAACACTGAAGCTTTCTTT.

The chain carries TRBV3-1 (or the pseudogene TRBV3-2) and TRBJ1-5, with D possibly matching TRBD1 (6 bases). The germline V gene has CDR1 LGHDT and CDR2 YNNKEL (reference sequence). Trimming took 1 base from V and 6 from J, leaving 13 bases between them. The CDR3 extends over 15 amino acids. The CDR3 sequence is CASSQVGGHGQPQHF. DNA of the CDR3: TGTGCCAGCAGCCAAGTCGGGGGGCACGGTCAGCCCCAGCATTTT.

This chain uses TRBV5-4 with TRBJ1-2; D uncertain. V was cut by 3 bases and J by 4 bases, with 16 bases left in between. Germline CDR1 is SGHNT and CDR2 is YYREEE (reference sequence). There are 15 residues in the CDR3. The CDR3 region has the DNA TGTGCCAGCAGCTACGATCCCCTCCTTCCCTATGGCTACACCTTC. It is translated as CASSYDPLLPYGYTF.

The chain employs TRBV6-4 and TRBJ2-1, with 10 nucleotides matching TRBD1. There are 14 residues in the CDR3. V trimming: 2 bases; J trimming: 6 bases; junction bases outside the gene matches: 1. The V gene's germline CDR1 is MRHNA and CDR2 SNTAGT. Here the CDR3 reads CASSDGQGGNEQFF. DNA of the CDR3: TGTGCCAGCAGTGACGGACAGGGGGGCAATGAGCAGTTCTTC.

The rearrangement uses TRBV15 and TRBJ1-2, with D possibly TRBD1 on 5 matching bases. V was trimmed by 1 base and J by 4 bases, leaving 10 bases between them. The CDR3 totals 14 residues. From germline, CDR1 is LNHNV and CDR2 YYDKDF (reference sequence). CDR3 protein: CATSRGRGVYGYTF. DNA of the CDR3: TGTGCCACCAGCAGAGGACGGGGGGTCTATGGCTACACCTTC.

Turning to this clone: Its ends do not fully match the called genes, so a read error is possible. V is TRBV7-6 and J is TRBJ2-2; 9 nucleotides line up with TRBD2. CDR3 size: 19 residues. Germline assignment: CDR1 SGHVS and CDR2 FNYEAQ. In DNA, the CDR3 is TGCGCCAGCAGCTTATGGCAGGAGAGCGCGGGAGGGCCCTCCGGGGAGCTGTTTTTT. It translates to CASSLWQESAGGPSGELFF.

This sequence joins TRBV7-2 and TRBJ2-3; D is uncertain. The CDR3 is made up of 15 amino acids. Germline lookup yields CDR1 SGHTA and CDR2 FQGNSA. The V end was cut by 1 base, the J end by 0 bases, with 8 bases between. The chain's CDR3 is CASSLVATSTDTQYF. The CDR3 coding sequence is TGTGCCAGCAGCTTAGTCGCGACTAGCACAGATACGCAGTATTTT.

The V and J genes are TRBV29-1 and TRBJ2-3; no clear D gene. The CDR3 sequence is 12 residues long. The V end was cut by 7 bases, the J end by 0 bases, with 8 bases between. Germline V gene lookup returns CDR1 SQVTM and CDR2 ANQGSEA. Written as DNA, the CDR3 is TGCAGCGCGGAACCCAGCACAGATACGCAGTATTTT. Translating gives CSAEPSTDTQYF.

About this clone: The identical CDR3 is also encoded by other nucleotide sequences in the sample. The chain couples TRBV5-4 to TRBJ2-2, with TRBD2 identical over 8 bases. The CDR3 length is 17 residues. V gave up 0 bases and J gave up 4 bases; unmatched junction bases: 8. Germline loops: CDR1 SGHNT, CDR2 YYREEE (reference sequence). The CDR3 sequence is CASSLAGRVLSTGELFF. The CDR3 DNA reads as TGTGCCAGCAGCTTGGCCGGGAGGGTGTTGTCCACCGGGGAGCTGTTTTTT.

The chain carries TRBV7-2 and TRBJ1-2; 8 bases match TRBD1. Germline V lookup: CDR1 SGHTA, CDR2 FQGNSA. The CDR3 length is 17 residues. Trimming cost V 5 bases and J 4 bases; bases outside gene matches: 15. This CDR3 is CASSTNPPGGFGYGYTF. CDR3 DNA: TGTGCCAGCAGCACCAACCCACCAGGGGGCTTCGGCTATGGCTACACCTTC.

This chain connects TRBV18 to TRBJ2-5; 9 nucleotides align to TRBD1. Losses at the gene ends were 4 bases for V and 2 bases for J; bases not matched to a gene: 5. The CDR3 is 15 amino acids. Germline V lookup: CDR1 KGHSH, CDR2 LQKENI. The CDR3: CASSQRTGDQETQYF. The DNA for the CDR3 is TGTGCCAGCTCACAACGGACAGGGGATCAAGAGACCCAGTACTTC.